This entry is about one TCR beta chain. CDR1 and CDR2 (germline): SEHNR, FQNEAQ (reference sequence). J lost 5 bases, V lost 8 bases, and 11 bases had no gene match. CDR3 size: 14 residues. Here immunoSEQ multiplex PCR was the method, and the copy in TCRdb shows in-frame clones only, minus some. Of some 74,000 clones detected, around 89% appear once; the ten largest clones hold approximately 0.98%. These data originate in a study of OX40 agonist ivuxolimab in advanced cancers. This chain connects TRBV7-9 to TRBJ2-5; 7 bases are shared with TRBD1. This TCR was recovered from an adult with an advanced solid tumor such as melanoma, head and neck, liver or kidney cancer. Sequenced here: CD4+ or CD8+ T cells sorted from blood, sampled in a trial of the OX40 agonist ivuxolimab. The CDR3 spells CASQRGPQGETQYF. DNA for the CDR3: TGTGCCAGCCAAAGGGGGCCCCAAGGGGAGACCCAGTACTTC.